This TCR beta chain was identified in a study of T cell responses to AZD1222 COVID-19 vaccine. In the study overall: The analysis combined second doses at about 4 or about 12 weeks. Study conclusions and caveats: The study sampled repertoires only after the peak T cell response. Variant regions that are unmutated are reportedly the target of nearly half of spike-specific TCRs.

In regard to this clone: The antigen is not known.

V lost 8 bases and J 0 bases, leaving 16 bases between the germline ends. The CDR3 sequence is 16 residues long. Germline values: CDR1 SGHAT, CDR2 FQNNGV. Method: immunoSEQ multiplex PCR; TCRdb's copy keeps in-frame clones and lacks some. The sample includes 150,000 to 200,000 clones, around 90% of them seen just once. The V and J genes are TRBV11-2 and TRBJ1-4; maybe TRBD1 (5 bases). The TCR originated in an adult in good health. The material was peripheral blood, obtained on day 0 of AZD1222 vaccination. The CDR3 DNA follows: TGTGCCAGCCGGTTTGGGGCAGGGACAACTAATGAAAAACTGTTTTTT. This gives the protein CASRFGAGTTNEKLFF.